This T cell receptor beta chain came from a study of beta chain features in type 1 diabetes. Whole-study findings and limits: Type 1 diabetes patients had moderately but significantly shorter TCRB CDR3s in all four CD4+ subsets. PCR may have favored shorter templates equally in patients and controls.

CD4+ naive, central memory, regulatory and stem cell-like memory subsets were isolated by sorting on CD45RO/CCR7/CD25/CD127/CD95/CD27. Points on this clone: The antigen remains unidentified.

Between the trimmed V and J ends, which lost 6 bases and 0 bases, there was a span of 8 bases. The CDR3 runs to 14 residues. Per the germline V gene, CDR1 is LNHDA and CDR2 is SQIVND (reference sequence). The study reverse transcribed the entire isolated RNA, so it sequenced expressed TCRB transcripts. The repertoire was sequenced with immunoSEQ multiplex PCR; TCRdb's copy has only in-frame clones and lacks some. The profile shows hundreds of thousands of clones, less than 15% of them singletons. The V and J genes are TRBV19 and TRBJ2-2, with a possible D match to TRBD1 (6 bases). The TCR sequence derives from a woman between 40 and 55 years old in good health. Material: naive CD4+ T cells from blood. The CDR3 DNA reads TGTGCCAGTAGCAACAGGGCGAACACCGGGGAGCTGTTTTTT. It yields the protein CASSNRANTGELFF.